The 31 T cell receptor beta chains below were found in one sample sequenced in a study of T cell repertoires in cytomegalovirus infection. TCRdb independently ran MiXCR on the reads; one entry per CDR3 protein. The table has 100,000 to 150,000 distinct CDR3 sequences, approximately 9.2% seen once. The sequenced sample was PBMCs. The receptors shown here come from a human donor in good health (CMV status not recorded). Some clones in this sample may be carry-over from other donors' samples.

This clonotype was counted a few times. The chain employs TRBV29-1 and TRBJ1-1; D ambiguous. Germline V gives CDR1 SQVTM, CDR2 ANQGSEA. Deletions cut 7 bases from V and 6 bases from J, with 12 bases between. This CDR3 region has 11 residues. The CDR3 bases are TGCAGCGGTTACCCTGGCGCTGAAGCTTTCTTT. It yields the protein CSGYPGAEAFF.

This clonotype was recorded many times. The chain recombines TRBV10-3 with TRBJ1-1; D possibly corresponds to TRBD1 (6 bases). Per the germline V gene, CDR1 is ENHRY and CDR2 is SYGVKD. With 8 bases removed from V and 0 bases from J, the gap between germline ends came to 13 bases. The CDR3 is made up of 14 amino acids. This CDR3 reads CAISTDRLNTEAFF. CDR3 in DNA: TGTGCCATCTCCACGGACAGACTGAACACTGAAGCTTTCTTT.

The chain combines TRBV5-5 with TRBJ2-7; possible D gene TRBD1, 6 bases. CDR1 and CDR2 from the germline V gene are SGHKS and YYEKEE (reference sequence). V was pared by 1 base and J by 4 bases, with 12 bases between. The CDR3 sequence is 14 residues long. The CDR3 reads CASSLYGGGYEQYF. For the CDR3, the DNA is TGTGCCAGCAGCTTGTATGGGGGCGGATACGAGCAGTACTTC.

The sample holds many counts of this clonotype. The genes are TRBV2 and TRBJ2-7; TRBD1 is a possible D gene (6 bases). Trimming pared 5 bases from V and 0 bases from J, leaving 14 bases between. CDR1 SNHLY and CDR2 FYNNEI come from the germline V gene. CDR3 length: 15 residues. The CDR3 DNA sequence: TGTGCCAGCAGTCCCAGGGGCCCGCCCTCCTACGAGCAGTACTTC. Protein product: CASSPRGPPSYEQYF.

The CDR3 is CSLTLRVDPSYNEQFF. In DNA form, the CDR3 reads TGCAGCCTAACATTGCGGGTGGATCCCTCCTACAATGAGCAGTTCTTC. This chain connects TRBV29-1 to TRBJ2-1, with D tentatively TRBD2 (5 bases). Germline V gives CDR1 SQVTM, CDR2 ANQGSEA. The V gene lost 8 bases and the J gene lost 0 bases, with 20 bases spanning the gap. The CDR3 contains 16 residues.

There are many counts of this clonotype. For the CDR3, the DNA is TGTGCCAGCAGTGTATCTTTAAACCCAATGGAGACCCAGTACTTC. Translated, it gives CASSVSLNPMETQYF. J is TRBJ2-5 and V is TRBV28; D is undetermined. Germline values: CDR1 MDHEN, CDR2 SYDVKM. V was shortened by 5 bases and J by 5 bases, with 18 bases between the two germline ends. CDR3 length equals 15 residues.

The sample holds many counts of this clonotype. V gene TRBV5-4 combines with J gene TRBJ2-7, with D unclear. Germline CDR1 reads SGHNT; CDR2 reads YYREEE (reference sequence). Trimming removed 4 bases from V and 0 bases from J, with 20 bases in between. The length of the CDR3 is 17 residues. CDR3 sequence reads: CASSGPPRASGSYEQYF. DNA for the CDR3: TGTGCCAGCAGCGGACCCCCCCGAGCGTCAGGCTCCTACGAGCAGTACTTC.

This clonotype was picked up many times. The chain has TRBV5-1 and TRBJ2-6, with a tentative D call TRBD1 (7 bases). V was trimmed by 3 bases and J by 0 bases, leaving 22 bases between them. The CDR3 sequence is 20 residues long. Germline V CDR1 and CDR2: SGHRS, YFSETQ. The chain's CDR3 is CASSSETRQGLGSGANVLTF. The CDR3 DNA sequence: TGCGCCAGCAGCTCGGAAACTCGACAGGGACTGGGCTCTGGGGCCAACGTCCTGACTTTC. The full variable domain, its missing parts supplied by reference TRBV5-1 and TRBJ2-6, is KAGVTQTPRYLIKTRGQQVTLSCSPISGHRSVSWYQQTPGQGLQFLFEYFSETQRNKGNFPGRFSGRQFSNSRSEMNVSTLELGDSALYLCASSSETRQGLGSGANVLTFGAGSRLTVL.

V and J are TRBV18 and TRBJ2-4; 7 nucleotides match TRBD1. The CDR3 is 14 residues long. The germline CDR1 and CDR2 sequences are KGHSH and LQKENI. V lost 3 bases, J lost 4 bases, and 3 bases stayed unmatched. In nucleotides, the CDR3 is TGTGCCAGCTCACCGTCGGGACAGAAAAACATTCAGTACTTC. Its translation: CASSPSGQKNIQYF.

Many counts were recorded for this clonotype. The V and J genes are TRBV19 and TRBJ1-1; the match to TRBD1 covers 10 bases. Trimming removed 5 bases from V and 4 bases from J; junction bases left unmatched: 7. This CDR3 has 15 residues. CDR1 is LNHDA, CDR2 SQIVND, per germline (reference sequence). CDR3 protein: CASSAGGQGLTEAFF. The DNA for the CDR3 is TGTGCCAGTAGTGCTGGGGGACAGGGGCTCACTGAAGCTTTCTTT.

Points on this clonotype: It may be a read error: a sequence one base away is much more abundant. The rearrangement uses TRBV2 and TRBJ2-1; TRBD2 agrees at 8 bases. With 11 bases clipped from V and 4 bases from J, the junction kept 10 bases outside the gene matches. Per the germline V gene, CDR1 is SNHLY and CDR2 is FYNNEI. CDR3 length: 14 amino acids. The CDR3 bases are TGTGCCGGGGGACCGGCGGGGGGATACAATGAGCAGTTCTTC. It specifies CAGGPAGGYNEQFF.

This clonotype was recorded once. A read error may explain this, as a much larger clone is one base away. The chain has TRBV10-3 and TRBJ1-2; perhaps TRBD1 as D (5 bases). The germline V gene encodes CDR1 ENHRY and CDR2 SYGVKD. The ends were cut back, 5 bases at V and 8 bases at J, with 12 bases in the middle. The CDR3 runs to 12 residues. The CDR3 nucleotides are TGTGCCATCAGTAAGGGGCCGTCGGGCTACACCTTC. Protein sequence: CAISKGPSGYTF.

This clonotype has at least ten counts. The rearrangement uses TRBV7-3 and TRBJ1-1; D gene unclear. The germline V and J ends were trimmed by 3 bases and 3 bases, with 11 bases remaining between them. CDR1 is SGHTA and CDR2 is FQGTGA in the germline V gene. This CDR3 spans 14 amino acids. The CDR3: CASSFTVSDTEAFF. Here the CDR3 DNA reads TGTGCCAGCAGCTTTACAGTATCGGACACTGAAGCTTTCTTT.

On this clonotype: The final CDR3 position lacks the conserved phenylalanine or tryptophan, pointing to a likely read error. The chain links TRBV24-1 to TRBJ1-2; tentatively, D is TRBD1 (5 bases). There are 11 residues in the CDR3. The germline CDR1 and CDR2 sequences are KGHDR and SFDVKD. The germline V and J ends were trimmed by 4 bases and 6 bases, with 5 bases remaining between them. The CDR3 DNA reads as TGTGCCACCAGTGACAGGGATGGCTACACCGTC. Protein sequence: CATSDRDGYTV.

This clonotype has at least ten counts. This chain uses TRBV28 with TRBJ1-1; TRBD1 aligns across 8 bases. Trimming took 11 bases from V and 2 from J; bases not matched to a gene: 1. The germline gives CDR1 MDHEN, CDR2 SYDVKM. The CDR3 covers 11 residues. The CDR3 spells CAGQGNTEAFF. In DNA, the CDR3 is TGTGCCGGACAGGGAAACACTGAAGCTTTCTTT.

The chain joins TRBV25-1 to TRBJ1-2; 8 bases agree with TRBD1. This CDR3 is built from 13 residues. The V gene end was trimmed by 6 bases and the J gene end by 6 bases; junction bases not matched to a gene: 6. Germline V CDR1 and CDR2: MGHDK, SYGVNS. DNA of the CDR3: TGTGCCAGCAGAAGGACAGGGATCCATGGCTACACCTTC. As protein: CASRRTGIHGYTF.

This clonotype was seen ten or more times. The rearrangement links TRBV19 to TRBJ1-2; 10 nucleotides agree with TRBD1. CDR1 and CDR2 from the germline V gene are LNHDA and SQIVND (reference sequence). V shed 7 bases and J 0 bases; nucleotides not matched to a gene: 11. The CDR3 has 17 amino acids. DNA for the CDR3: TGTGCCAGTACCGGGACAGGGGCCGGAGAAGCTAACTATGGCTACACCTTC. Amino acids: CASTGTGAGEANYGYTF.

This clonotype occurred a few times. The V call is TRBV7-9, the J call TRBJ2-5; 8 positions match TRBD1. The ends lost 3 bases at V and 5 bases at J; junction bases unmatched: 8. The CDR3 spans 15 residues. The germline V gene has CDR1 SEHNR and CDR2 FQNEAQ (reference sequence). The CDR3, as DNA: TGTGCCAGCAGCTTCGGACAGGGTGAAAGGGAGACCCAGTACTTC. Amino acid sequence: CASSFGQGERETQYF.

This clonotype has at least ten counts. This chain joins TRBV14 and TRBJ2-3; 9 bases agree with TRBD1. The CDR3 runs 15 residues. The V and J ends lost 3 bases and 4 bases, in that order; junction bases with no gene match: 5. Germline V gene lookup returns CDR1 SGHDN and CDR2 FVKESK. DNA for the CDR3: TGTGCCAGCAGCCAGAGAACAGGGGGCGCAGATACGCAGTATTTT. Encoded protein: CASSQRTGGADTQYF.

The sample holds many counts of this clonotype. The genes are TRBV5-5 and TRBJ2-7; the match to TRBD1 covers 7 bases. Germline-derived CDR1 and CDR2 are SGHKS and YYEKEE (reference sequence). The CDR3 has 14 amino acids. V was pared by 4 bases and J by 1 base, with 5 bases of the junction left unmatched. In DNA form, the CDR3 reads TGTGCCAGCAGCCGAATGGGACAGTCCTACGAGCAGTACTTC. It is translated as CASSRMGQSYEQYF.

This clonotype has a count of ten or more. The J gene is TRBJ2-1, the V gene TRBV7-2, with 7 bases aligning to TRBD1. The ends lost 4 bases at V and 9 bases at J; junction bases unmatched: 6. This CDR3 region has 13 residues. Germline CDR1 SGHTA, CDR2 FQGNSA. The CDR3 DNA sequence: TGTGCCAGCAGCTCACCGAACAGGGGTGAGCAGTTCTTC. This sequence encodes CASSSPNRGEQFF.

The CDR3 is CASSFPGQGTEAFF. CDR3 in DNA: TGTGCCAGCAGCTTTCCGGGACAGGGCACTGAAGCTTTCTTT. The gene calls are TRBV2 and TRBJ1-1, with TRBD1 matching over 9 bases. With V trimmed by 6 bases and J by 4 bases, 6 bases remained unmatched. CDR3 length: 14 amino acids. Germline CDR1 SNHLY, CDR2 FYNNEI.

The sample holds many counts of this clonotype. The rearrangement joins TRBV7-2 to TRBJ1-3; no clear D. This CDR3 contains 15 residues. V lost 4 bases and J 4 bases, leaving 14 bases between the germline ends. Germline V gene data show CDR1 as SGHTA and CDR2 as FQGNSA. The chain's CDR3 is CASSSRTMGGNTIYF. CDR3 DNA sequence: TGTGCCAGCAGCTCCCGAACAATGGGGGGAAACACCATATATTTT.

The CDR3 nucleotides are TGTGCCAGCAGTTCCTATAAAAACAGGGGCGGCAATCAGCCCCAGCATTTT. Amino acids: CASSSYKNRGGNQPQHF. The chain combines TRBV12-3 or TRBV12-4 with TRBJ1-5, with 7 positions matching TRBD1. V shed 4 bases, J shed 2 bases, and the junction held 11 bases outside the gene matches. The CDR3 extends over 17 amino acids.

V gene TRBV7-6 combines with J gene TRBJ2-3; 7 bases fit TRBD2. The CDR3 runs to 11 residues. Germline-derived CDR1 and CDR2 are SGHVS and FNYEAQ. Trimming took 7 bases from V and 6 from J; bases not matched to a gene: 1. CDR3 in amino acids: CASTGGDTQYF. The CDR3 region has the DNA TGTGCCAGCACCGGGGGGGATACGCAGTATTTT.

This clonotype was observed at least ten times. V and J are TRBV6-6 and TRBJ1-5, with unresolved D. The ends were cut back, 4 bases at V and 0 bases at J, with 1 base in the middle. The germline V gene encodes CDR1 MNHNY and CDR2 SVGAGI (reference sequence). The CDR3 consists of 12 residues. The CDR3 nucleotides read TGTGCCAGCAGTTTTAGCAATCAGCCCCAGCATTTT. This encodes CASSFSNQPQHF.

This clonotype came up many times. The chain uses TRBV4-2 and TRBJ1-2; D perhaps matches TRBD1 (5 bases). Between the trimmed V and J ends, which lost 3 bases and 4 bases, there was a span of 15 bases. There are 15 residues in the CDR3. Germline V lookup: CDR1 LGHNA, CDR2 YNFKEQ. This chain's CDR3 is CASSQTGTPIYGYTF. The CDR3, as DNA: TGTGCCAGCAGCCAGACTGGGACTCCGATCTATGGCTACACCTTC.

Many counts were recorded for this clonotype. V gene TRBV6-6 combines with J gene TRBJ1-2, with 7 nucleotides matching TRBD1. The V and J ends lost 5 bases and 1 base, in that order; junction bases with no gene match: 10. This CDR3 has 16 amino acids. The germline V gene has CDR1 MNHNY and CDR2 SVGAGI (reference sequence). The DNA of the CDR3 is TGTGCCAGCAGTGCGACAGGGCCGAAAGATAACTATGGCTACACCTTC. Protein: CASSATGPKDNYGYTF.

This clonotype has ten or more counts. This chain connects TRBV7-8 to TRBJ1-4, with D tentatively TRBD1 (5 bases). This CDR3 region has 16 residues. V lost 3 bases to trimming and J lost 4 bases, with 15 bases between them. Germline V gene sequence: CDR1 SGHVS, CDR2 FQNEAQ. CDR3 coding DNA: TGTGCCAGCAGCTTCGTTGCAGGGTCCCTTAATGAAAAACTGTTTTTT. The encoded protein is CASSFVAGSLNEKLFF.

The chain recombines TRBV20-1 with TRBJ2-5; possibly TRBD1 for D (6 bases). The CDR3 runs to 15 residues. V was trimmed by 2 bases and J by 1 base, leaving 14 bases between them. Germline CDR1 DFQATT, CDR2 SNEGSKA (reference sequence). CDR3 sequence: CSARNAGDPQETQYF. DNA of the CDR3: TGCAGTGCTAGAAACGCAGGGGATCCCCAAGAGACCCAGTACTTC.

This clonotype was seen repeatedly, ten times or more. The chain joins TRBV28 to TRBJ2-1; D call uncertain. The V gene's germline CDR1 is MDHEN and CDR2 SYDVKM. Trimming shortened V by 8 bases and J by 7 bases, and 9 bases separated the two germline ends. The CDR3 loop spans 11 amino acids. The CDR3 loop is CASLLGNEQFF. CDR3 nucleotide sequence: TGTGCCAGCCTGTTGGGGAATGAGCAGTTCTTC. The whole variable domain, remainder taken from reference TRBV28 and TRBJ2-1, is DVKVTQSSRYLVKRTGEKVFLECVQDMDHENMFWYRQDPGLGLRLIYFSYDVKMKEKGDIPEGYSVSREKKERFSLILESASTNQTSMYLCASLLGNEQFFGPGTRLTVL.